This T cell receptor (beta chain) came from a study of T cell clones after liver transplantation. Study results and caveats: Migration into the graft, not deletion, may explain lost graft donor-reactive T cells.

The CDR3 length is 15 residues. Trimming stripped 8 bases from V and 1 base from J, with 18 bases between. Germline-derived CDR1 and CDR2 are SNHLY and FYNNEI. Profiling relied on immunoSEQ multiplex PCR, and the TCRdb table lists in-frame clones only, not all of them. Among around 77,000 clones, 80% were seen once, and the ten largest hold around 0.72%. Notes on this clone: No antigen is known for it.

The rearrangement uses TRBV2 and TRBJ2-7; weak D call: TRBD1 (5 bases). The clonotype originates from a human patient who received a liver transplant. A subset of T cells may come from the graft donor. The sequenced sample was CD4+ T cells from blood, obtained 12 months after liver transplant. The CDR3 protein is CASDSPDSLSYEQYF. In DNA form, the CDR3 reads TGTGCCAGCGACTCCCCCGACAGTCTTTCCTACGAGCAGTACTTC.